The source of this T cell receptor (beta chain) is a study of control samples from healthy donors and cancer patients. Clones were read by immunoSEQ multiplex PCR, and TCRdb kept only the in-frame ones, dropping some. The sample has 110,000 or so clones, around 92% seen once; the top ten hold less than 40%. This CDR3 has 13 residues. Per germline, CDR1 MNHEY and CDR2 SVGAGI. The J segment lost 3 bases and the V segment lost 7 bases, leaving 3 bases of the junction unmatched. The V and J genes are TRBV6-5 and TRBJ2-3; 8 bases agree with TRBD1. The specimen sequenced was blood. This receptor was identified in a man between 45 and 60 years old in good health. The CDR3 is CASIDRGTDTQYF. The CDR3 DNA sequence: TGTGCCAGCATAGACAGGGGAACAGATACGCAGTATTTT.